The T cell receptor beta chain described here comes from a study of T cells in Graves' hyperthyroidism and ophthalmopathy. This clonotype was detected only a few times. Its antigen is unknown. It was RNA transcripts that yielded the amplified TCR beta CDR3 regions. The HTBI primer set served for first-round RT-PCR of the TCR CDR3. Via MiXCR, TCRdb re-called the multiplex PCR reads, giving one row per CDR3 protein. This repertoire shows under 400,000 distinct CDR3 sequences, approximately 18% found once; its top ten account for 45% to 55%. Germline values: CDR1 DFQATT, CDR2 SNEGSKA (reference sequence). V was cut by 7 bases and J by 2 bases, with 11 bases left in between. CDR3 length: 12 residues. Regarding the study as a whole: Most thyroid clonotypes with frequency above 0.001 were detected in blood.

Clinical symptoms, serum thyroxine and TRAb, thyroid ultrasound and orbital computed tomography together formed the diagnostic basis. The V and J genes are TRBV20-1 and TRBJ2-5, with a weak D call TRBD1 (6 bases). This TCR was recovered from a woman aged 45 to 65 with Graves' hyperthyroidism. What was sequenced was blood. CDR3 amino acids: CSVTGMQETQYF. Here the CDR3 DNA reads TGCAGTGTTACAGGGATGCAAGAGACCCAGTACTTC.